The sample holds a few counts of the clone carrying this T cell receptor (beta chain). Its antigen is currently unknown. This CDR3 is 15 amino acids long. The junction had 9 bases not matched to a gene; V was cut back by 6 bases and J by 11 bases. Germline loops: CDR1 MDHEN, CDR2 SYDVKM. This record comes from a study of identical twins. Whole-study results and caveats: Among beta out-of-frame sequences, excess sharing between twins appeared weaker. The conclusions drew on cross-sectional statistical analysis instead of tracking the same donors.

cDNA molecules carried unique molecular identifiers, and template switching added a universal primer site. TCRdb independently ran MiXCR on the 5' RACE reads; one entry per CDR3 protein. The table lists approximately 530,000 distinct CDR3 sequences, approximately 20% of them singletons. These data were also filed under a second study, of yellow fever vaccine responses in identical twins. That study reports: The T cell response to vaccination in identical twins was reportedly partly convergent and partly personalized.

V gene TRBV28 combines with J gene TRBJ2-1; 14 bases agree with TRBD2. The clonotype comes from a woman between 18 and 29 years old in good health. Sequencing input: CD4+ T cells sorted from blood. CDR3 region: CASRSTSGRARQQFF. DNA of the CDR3: TGTGCCAGCAGGTCGACTAGCGGGAGGGCCAGGCAGCAGTTCTTC.